This TCR beta chain was sequenced during a study of T cell responses to AZD1222 COVID-19 vaccine. V gave up 9 bases and J gave up 0 bases, with 12 bases separating them. The CDR3 covers 13 residues. Germline values: CDR1 MNHEY, CDR2 SVGAGI. The study's findings and limits: Donors, mostly white British, included more females; clonal diversity was possibly underestimated. Researchers took repertoire samples only after the peak T cell response had come.

TCRdb's copy holds only in-frame clones and misses some; the assay was immunoSEQ multiplex PCR. The sample carries roughly 170,000 clones, 93% recorded once. As to this clone: What it binds is not known.

Here the sequenced sample was peripheral blood, taken on day 0 of AZD1222 vaccination. This receptor was obtained from an adult in good health. J is TRBJ2-7 and V is TRBV6-5; the D gene is possibly TRBD2 (6 bases). The CDR3 bases are TGTGCCAGTCTCCACGGGGGCTCCTACGAGCAGTACTTC. Its protein product is CASLHGGSYEQYF.